This entry concerns a single T cell receptor (beta chain). These data come from a study of T cells in Graves' hyperthyroidism and ophthalmopathy. The V gene's germline CDR1 is SNHLY and CDR2 FYNNEI. The CDR3 covers 16 residues. The V gene end was trimmed by 6 bases and the J gene end by 6 bases; junction bases not matched to a gene: 9. Amplified TCR beta CDR3 regions came from RNA transcripts. A set of HTBI primers served as the primers for a first-round RT-PCR of the TCR CDR3. TCRdb re-derived calls from the multiplex PCR reads in MiXCR, one entry per CDR3 protein. The data show 490,000 or so distinct CDR3 sequences, just under 20% seen once.

The source is a man between 40 and 49 years old with Graves' ophthalmopathy. Sequenced material: blood. The V and J genes are TRBV2 and TRBJ2-5, with 14 positions matching TRBD2. CDR3 sequence (DNA): TGTGCCAGCAGAGCCCTGGGACTAGCGGGAGTCAAGACCCAGTACTTC. Its protein product is CASRALGLAGVKTQYF.